This T cell receptor (beta chain) stems from a study of T cell responses to AZD1222 COVID-19 vaccine. Study background: Second-dose recipients at about 4 or about 12 weeks were treated as one pooled group. Study-wide results and caveats: Clonal diversity was possibly underestimated, and white British individuals and females predominated among donors.

To note about this clone: No antigen is known for it.

The CDR3 is made up of 15 amino acids. The V gene end was trimmed by 5 bases and the J gene end by 10 bases; junction bases not matched to a gene: 12. Per germline, CDR1 SQVTM and CDR2 ANQGSEA. The method was immunoSEQ multiplex PCR; TCRdb's version includes in-frame clones alone and lacks a portion of them. The sample contains over 55,000 clones, less than 90% of which appear only once. This specimen consisted of peripheral blood, obtained on day 0 of AZD1222 vaccination. This rearrangement joins TRBV29-1 to TRBJ1-6, with 9 bases aligning to TRBD1. This TCR came from an adult in good health. This CDR3 reads CSVRSGQGSGSPLHF. CDR3 in DNA: TGCAGCGTTCGGTCTGGACAGGGGTCCGGGTCACCCCTCCACTTT. The full variable domain, completed using reference TRBV29-1 and TRBJ1-6, is SAVISQKPSRDICQRGTSLTIQCQVDSQVTMMFWYRQQPGQSLTLIATANQGSEATYESGFVIDKFPISRPNLTFSTLTVSNMSPEDSSIYLCSVRSGQGSGSPLHFGNGTRLTVT.